This T cell receptor (beta chain) originates from a study of beta chain features in type 1 diabetes. Study-level points and caveats: PCR might favor shorter templates, but any such skew would affect patients and controls equally. Patients with Type 1 diabetes showed moderately but significantly shorter TCRB CDR3s in all four CD4+ subsets.

Every isolated RNA sample was fully reverse transcribed, so sequencing captured expressed TCRB transcripts. The protocol was immunoSEQ multiplex PCR, while the TCRdb copy is restricted to in-frame clones and leaves out a portion. The table has more than 95,000 clones, 15% to 20% seen once. Isolation of CD4+ naive, central memory, regulatory and stem cell-like memory cells was achieved by sorting via CD45RO/CCR7/CD25/CD127/CD95/CD27. Looked up from germline, CDR1 is SGHRS and CDR2 is YFSETQ. V was shortened by 4 bases and J by 1 base, with 23 bases between the two germline ends. This CDR3 region has 18 residues. Regarding this clone: What it binds is not known.

The receptor was isolated from a man aged 18-30 years with type 1 diabetes. The source material was central memory CD4+ T cells from blood. The chain couples TRBV5-1 to TRBJ1-1, with no clear D. CDR3 in DNA: TGCGCCAGCAGCCCGCCTGGTGGAGGAGGCCCTTCGAACACTGAAGCTTTCTTT. It is translated as CASSPPGGGGPSNTEAFF.